A single sample gave rise to the 27 T cell receptor beta chains below, sequenced in a study of multiple sclerosis patients with progressive multifocal leukoencephalopathy. As to time point: about six months of natalizumab therapy. Profiled with immunoSEQ multiplex PCR; TCRdb holds only in-frame clones, not every one. The table lists 29,000 or so clones, about 90% of them singletons, with about 1.6% in the top ten. The specimen comprised PBMCs, sampled from a patient treated with natalizumab. These receptors all come from a human donor with multiple sclerosis.

The CDR3 reads CASTPGQRAYEQYF. The CDR3 region has the DNA TGTGCCAGCACTCCGGGACAGAGAGCCTACGAGCAGTACTTC. This chain joins TRBV21-1 and TRBJ2-7; TRBD1, as called in the table, went unchecked against the DNA. TRBV21-1 is an annotated pseudogene. The CDR3 covers 14 residues.

The chain recombines TRBV5-1 with TRBJ2-7, with a possible D match to TRBD1 (5 bases). This CDR3 has 14 amino acids. V lost 2 bases and J 2 bases, leaving 11 bases between the germline ends. In germline, CDR1 is SGHRS, CDR2 YFSETQ. The CDR3 protein is CASSLPSRAYEQYF. The DNA of the CDR3 is TGCGCCAGCAGCTTACCCTCCAGGGCCTACGAGCAGTACTTC.

The chain has TRBV19 and TRBJ1-4; D gene unclear. This CDR3 region has 14 residues. V was cut by 8 bases and J by 2 bases, with 12 bases left in between. CDR1 LNHDA and CDR2 SQIVND come from the germline V gene (reference sequence). CDR3 nucleotides: TGTGCCAGTGGGTCGGGAGGGACTAATGAAAAACTGTTTTTT. Amino acids: CASGSGGTNEKLFF.

The rearrangement uses TRBV27 and TRBJ2-2; 9 nucleotides line up with TRBD2. Per germline, CDR1 MNHEY and CDR2 SMNVEV (reference sequence). This CDR3 is built from 16 residues. Trimming at V came to 6 bases and at J to 0 bases, leaving 5 bases not matched to a gene. CDR3 sequence reads: CASSPRLAANTGELFF. The CDR3 nucleotides read TGTGCCAGCAGCCCCAGACTAGCGGCGAACACCGGGGAGCTGTTTTTT.

This rearrangement joins TRBV4-3 to TRBJ2-6, with 13 bases lining up with TRBD2. Near its end, the DNA agrees better with TRBJ2-1, so the J call may be wrong. Germline values: CDR1 LGHNA, CDR2 YSLEER. The CDR3 loop spans 15 amino acids. The CDR3 bases are TGCGCCAGCAGCCTCACTAGCGGGAGGGGGCATGAGCAGTTCTTC. This gives the protein CASSLTSGRGHEQFF.

The rearrangement joins TRBV2 to TRBJ2-7; a weak D match, TRBD1 (6 bases). Looked up from germline, CDR1 is SNHLY and CDR2 is FYNNEI. The V gene lost 6 bases and the J gene lost 7 bases, with 19 bases spanning the gap. The CDR3 runs 14 residues. CDR3 protein: CASSGQTITWEQYF. In nucleotides, the CDR3 is TGTGCCAGCAGCGGACAGACCATAACCTGGGAGCAGTACTTC.

The chain joins TRBV7-9 to TRBJ1-1; no definite D call. Trimming removed 5 bases at V and 5 bases at J, with 9 bases between. The germline V gene encodes CDR1 SEHNR and CDR2 FQNEAQ (reference sequence). This CDR3 has 12 amino acids. CDR3 sequence: CASSRGRTEAFF. DNA for the CDR3: TGTGCCAGCAGCCGAGGGCGGACTGAAGCTTTCTTT.

The chain recombines TRBV7-9 with TRBJ2-7; D may match TRBD1 or TRBD2 (5 bases each). The CDR3 loop spans 15 amino acids. The ends were cut back, 5 bases at V and 2 bases at J, with 16 bases in the middle. In germline, CDR1 is SEHNR, CDR2 FQNEAQ (reference sequence). The CDR3 reads CASSATGTGTYEQYF. The CDR3 bases are TGTGCCAGCAGCGCGACCGGGACGGGGACCTACGAGCAGTACTTC.

The chain uses TRBV12-5 and TRBJ1-2, with D unresolved. Trimming stripped 4 bases from V and 1 base from J, with 13 bases between. CDR1 and CDR2 from the germline V gene are LGHNT and FRNRAP. CDR3 size: 15 residues. CDR3 nucleotide sequence: TGTGCTAGTGGTTGGGAGGACGGCGGTAACTATGGCTACACCTTC. As protein: CASGWEDGGNYGYTF.

The rearrangement links TRBV29-1 to TRBJ2-1; D perhaps matches TRBD1 (7 bases). Trimming left V 3 bases short and J 7 bases short, with 25 bases between. The CDR3 is made up of 17 amino acids. Germline CDR1 reads SQVTM; CDR2 reads ANQGSEA. The CDR3 reads CSVDGGPRGVYLNEQFF. CDR3 coding DNA: TGCAGCGTTGATGGTGGACCCAGGGGGGTATATTTGAATGAGCAGTTCTTC.

The rearrangement uses TRBV2 and TRBJ1-5; D call uncertain. Deletions cut 4 bases from V and 0 bases from J, with 7 bases between. The CDR3 spans 14 residues. CDR1 SNHLY and CDR2 FYNNEI come from the germline V gene. The CDR3 DNA reads as TGTGCCAGCAGTGGCAGAGCTAGCAATCAGCCCCAGCATTTT. As protein: CASSGRASNQPQHF.

On this clone: A junction boundary mismatches the germline segment, possibly from a read error. This chain connects TRBV2 to TRBJ1-5; D remains ambiguous. CDR1 SNHLY and CDR2 FYNNEI come from the germline V gene. The CDR3 totals 15 residues. CDR3: CASSKGGYSDQPQHF. For the CDR3, the DNA is TGTGCCAGCAGTAAAGGAGGATATAGCGATCAGCCCCAGCATTTT.

The gene calls are TRBV9 and TRBJ2-2; 9 bases are a match to TRBD2. Trimming removed 3 bases from V and 0 bases from J; junction bases left unmatched: 0. Germline loops: CDR1 SGDLS, CDR2 YYNGEE. There are 15 residues in the CDR3. The CDR3 loop is CASSGTSANTGELFF. As DNA, the CDR3 is TGTGCCAGCAGCGGGACTAGCGCGAACACCGGGGAGCTGTTTTTT.

This chain uses TRBV18 with TRBJ1-2, with D possibly being TRBD1 (5 bases). Between the trimmed V and J ends, which lost 3 bases and 7 bases, there was a span of 18 bases. The germline V gene encodes CDR1 KGHSH and CDR2 LQKENI. CDR3 size: 15 residues. The CDR3 DNA follows: TGTGCCAGCTCACCCAATTCGGACGGACAACTTGGCTACACCTTC. It yields the protein CASSPNSDGQLGYTF.

This chain uses TRBV30 with TRBJ1-1; possible D gene TRBD1, 5 bases. The germline CDR1 and CDR2 sequences are GTSNPN and SVGIG (reference sequence). CDR3 size: 15 residues. Trimming took 0 bases from V and 3 from J, leaving 14 bases between them. CDR3 in DNA: TGTGCCTGGAGTGTAGGAGGGGCCGGGGACACTGAAGCTTTCTTT. Encoded protein: CAWSVGGAGDTEAFF.

The CDR3 sequence: CASSQGLGTREQYF. The CDR3 nucleotides are TGCGCCAGCAGCCAAGGCCTGGGAACGCGAGAGCAGTACTTC. This rearrangement joins TRBV4-1 to TRBJ2-7; no reliable D call. The length of the CDR3 is 14 residues. From germline, CDR1 is MGHRA and CDR2 YSYEKL. V lost 1 base, J lost 7 bases, and 14 bases lay in between.

The rearrangement joins TRBV5-5 to TRBJ1-4; 7 bases agree with TRBD1. V lost 2 bases, J lost 0 bases, and 7 bases stayed unmatched. The V gene's germline CDR1 is SGHKS and CDR2 YYEKEE (reference sequence). The CDR3 sequence is 17 residues long. The CDR3 region has the DNA TGTGCCAGCAGCTTCTCCGGGACAGTCGCAACTAATGAAAAACTGTTTTTT. This codes for CASSFSGTVATNEKLFF.

The V and J genes are TRBV19 and TRBJ2-1; TRBD2 agrees at 7 bases. V shed 10 bases and J 1 base; nucleotides not matched to a gene: 7. The germline gives CDR1 LNHDA, CDR2 SQIVND (reference sequence). The CDR3 loop spans 14 amino acids. This chain's CDR3 is CATRDYLSYNEQFF. The CDR3 DNA reads as TGTGCCACCCGGGACTACCTATCCTACAATGAGCAGTTCTTC.

A few counts support this clone. The CDR3 loop reads CASSIQQGADRQPQHF. CDR3 coding DNA: TGTGCCAGTAGTATACAACAGGGGGCGGATCGTCAGCCCCAGCATTTT. The chain employs TRBV19 and TRBJ1-5, with 9 bases fitting TRBD1. The CDR3 covers 16 residues. With V trimmed by 2 bases and J by 6 bases, 8 bases remained unmatched. CDR1 is LNHDA, CDR2 SQIVND, per germline (reference sequence).

The V gene is TRBV19, the J gene TRBJ2-3, with no clear D. This CDR3 region has 14 residues. Trimming took 5 bases from V and 4 from J, leaving 13 bases between them. Germline CDR1 is LNHDA and CDR2 is SQIVND (reference sequence). The CDR3 bases are TGTGCCAGTAGTGAAGGCCCGCAGTCAGATACGCAGTATTTT. It encodes CASSEGPQSDTQYF.

Only a few counts were recorded for this clone. The chain recombines TRBV5-1 with TRBJ2-7; 7 nucleotides agree with TRBD1. The V gene end was trimmed by 4 bases and the J gene end by 2 bases; junction bases not matched to a gene: 3. Germline CDR1 SGHRS, CDR2 YFSETQ. The CDR3 covers 13 residues. CDR3 sequence (DNA): TGCGCCAGCAGCCCCGGGACAGCCTACGAGCAGTACTTC. This sequence encodes CASSPGTAYEQYF.

About this clone itself: At one end the junction does not follow the germline gene, possibly because of a read error. The chain is built from TRBV2 and TRBJ1-3, with D possibly matching TRBD1 (5 bases). CDR1 and CDR2 (germline): SNHLY, FYNNEI. The length of the CDR3 is 14 residues. This chain's CDR3 is CASRLLGDRNAIYF. CDR3 DNA: TGTGCCAGCAGATTGTTAGGGGATCGAAACGCCATATATTTT.

V usage is TRBV25-1 and J usage is TRBJ2-7; tentative D call: TRBD1 (8 bases). The ends were cut back, 5 bases at V and 2 bases at J, with 13 bases in the middle. This CDR3 region has 14 residues. CDR1 is MGHDK and CDR2 is SYGVNS in the germline V gene. The CDR3 loop reads CASSRTGRAYEQYF. Here the CDR3 DNA reads TGTGCCAGCAGTCGGACAGGGAGGGCCTACGAGCAGTACTTC.

This chain links TRBV6-6 with TRBJ1-2; 7 bases map to TRBD1. Germline loops: CDR1 MNHNY, CDR2 SVGAGI (reference sequence). This CDR3 is 14 amino acids long. Trimming cost V 0 bases and J 4 bases; bases outside gene matches: 2. In DNA form, the CDR3 reads TGTGCCAGCAGTTACTCCCAGGGGGGCTATGGCTACACCTTC. It yields the protein CASSYSQGGYGYTF.

The chain couples TRBV19 to TRBJ1-1; TRBD1 matches at 7 bases. Germline values: CDR1 LNHDA, CDR2 SQIVND (reference sequence). Trimming at V came to 6 bases and at J to 1 base, leaving 8 bases not matched to a gene. CDR3 length: 15 amino acids. The CDR3 nucleotides are TGTGCCAGTAGCGGGGGAGGGACAGAGAACACTGAAGCTTTCTTT. Translated: CASSGGGTENTEAFF. Together with reference TRBV19 and TRBJ1-1, the CDR3 gives the full variable domain: DGGITQSPKYLFRKEGQNVTLSCEQNLNHDAMYWYRQDPGQGLRLIYYSQIVNDFQKGDIAEGYSVSREKKESFPLTVTSAQKNPTAFYLCASSGGGTENTEAFFGQGTRLTVV.

This chain uses TRBV14 with TRBJ1-5; D not certain. Trimming shortened V by 4 bases and J by 3 bases, and 19 bases separated the two germline ends. The CDR3 has 17 amino acids. The germline CDR1 and CDR2 sequences are SGHDN and FVKESK. CDR3 sequence reads: CASSLGTALELNQPQHF. CDR3 DNA sequence: TGTGCCAGCAGCCTAGGCACAGCCCTCGAACTCAATCAGCCCCAGCATTTT.

The CDR3 loop reads CASSGTSWEQYF. CDR3 nucleotide sequence: TGTGCCAGCAGCGGGACGTCCTGGGAGCAGTACTTC. The J gene is TRBJ2-5, the V gene TRBV7-2; the D gene could be TRBD1 or TRBD2 (5 bases each). Germline CDR1 and CDR2: SGHTA and FQGNSA. Trimming took off 5 bases at V and 11 bases at J, with 15 bases between the two ends. The CDR3 sequence is 12 residues long.